This T cell receptor (beta chain) is drawn from a study of T cells in Graves' hyperthyroidism and ophthalmopathy. The investigators amplified TCR beta CDR3 regions from RNA transcripts. The HTBI primer set was used in a first-round RT-PCR of the TCR CDR3. Via MiXCR, TCRdb re-called the multiplex PCR reads, giving one row per CDR3 protein. The data show about 360,000 distinct CDR3 sequences, with 13% seen just once and about 9.1% held by the top ten. This clonotype was seen a handful of times. The CDR3 sequence is 15 residues long. CDR1 is SGDLS and CDR2 is YYNGEE in the germline V gene. Trimming removed 3 bases from V and 2 bases from J, with 14 bases in between.

Input material: blood. The chain has TRBV9 and TRBJ2-5, with D unclear. This sequence originates from a woman aged 18-30 years with Graves' hyperthyroidism. The CDR3 DNA sequence: TGTGCCAGCAGCGCAAATGTTTTCCCACAAGAGACCCAGTACTTC. The encoded protein is CASSANVFPQETQYF. The full variable domain, completed using reference TRBV9 and TRBJ2-5, is DSGVTQTPKHLITATGQRVTLRCSPRSGDLSVYWYQQSLDQGLQFLIQYYNGEERAKGNILERFSAQQFPDLHSELNLSSLELGDSALYFCASSANVFPQETQYFGPGTRLLVL.